These 9 T cell receptor beta chains originate from one sample sequenced in a study of blood T cell repertoires in COVID-19. Only in-frame clones appear in the TCRdb table, and some are missing; sequencing was by immunoSEQ multiplex PCR. The table includes around 120,000 clones, approximately 82% detected once. The sequencing sample was made of peripheral blood. Receptor source: a man in his sixties or seventies with active or convalescent COVID-19.

This clone has a handful of counts. The J gene is TRBJ2-5, the V gene TRBV3-1 (or the pseudogene TRBV3-2); D is unclear. The CDR3 is 13 residues long. Between the trimmed V and J ends, which lost 7 bases and 5 bases, there was a span of 14 bases. From germline, CDR1 is LGHDT and CDR2 YNNKEL (reference sequence). The DNA for the CDR3 is TGTGCCAGCATCGATCCAGTATCGGAGACCCAGTACTTC. Encoded protein: CASIDPVSETQYF.

This clone was seen once. One end of the junction is discordant with germline, which a read error may explain. The V gene is TRBV7-2, the J gene TRBJ1-2; 8 bases line up with TRBD1. Germline CDR1 SGHTA, CDR2 FQGNSA. The CDR3 length is 16 residues. CDR3 sequence reads: CASSLALGQGPYGYTF. CDR3 DNA sequence: TGTGCCAGCAGCCTAGCCCTCGGACAGGGACCCTATGGCTACACCTTC. Full variable domain (remainder filled in from reference TRBV7-2 and TRBJ1-2): GAGVSQSPSNKVTEKGKDVELRCDPISGHTALYWYRQSLGQGLEFLIYFQGNSAPDKSGLPSDRFSAERTGGSVSTLTIQRTQQEDSAVYLCASSLALGQGPYGYTFGSGTRLTVV.

This chain joins TRBV27 and TRBJ2-7, with a possible D match to TRBD1 (6 bases). CDR1 is MNHEY and CDR2 is SMNVEV in the germline V gene (reference sequence). V gave up 3 bases and J gave up 6 bases, with 15 bases separating them. This CDR3 has 14 residues. The CDR3 sequence is CASSFGQGSSEQYF. In DNA, the CDR3 is TGTGCCAGCAGTTTTGGTCAGGGGTCCAGCGAGCAGTACTTC.

The chain is built from TRBV30 and TRBJ1-2, with D uncertain. The CDR3 is 13 amino acids. V gave up 3 bases and J gave up 9 bases, with 17 bases separating them. CDR1 and CDR2 (germline): GTSNPN, SVGIG (reference sequence). This CDR3 is CAWSGTGKESYTF. The CDR3 nucleotides read TGTGCCTGGAGCGGAACGGGGAAAGAAAGCTACACCTTC.

About this clone: Mismatch with germline at one junction end may stem from a read error. The DNA of the CDR3 is TGTGCCAGCAGCCTAGCGGGGGGACGCACAGATACGCAGTATTTT. As protein: CASSLAGGRTDTQYF. V and J are TRBV7-2 and TRBJ2-3; TRBD2 agrees at 11 bases. Germline V lookup: CDR1 SGHTA, CDR2 FQGNSA. This CDR3 is built from 15 residues.

The genes are TRBV9 and TRBJ1-2; 7 bases map to TRBD1. V lost 3 bases and J lost 4; bases outside the gene matches: 6. CDR1 and CDR2 from the germline V gene are SGDLS and YYNGEE. The CDR3 covers 14 residues. The CDR3 coding sequence is TGTGCCAGCAGCGGTACAGGGGTTGGCTATGGCTACACCTTC. Residues: CASSGTGVGYGYTF. Full variable domain (remainder filled in from reference TRBV9 and TRBJ1-2): DSGVTQTPKHLITATGQRVTLRCSPRSGDLSVYWYQQSLDQGLQFLIQYYNGEERAKGNILERFSAQQFPDLHSELNLSSLELGDSALYFCASSGTGVGYGYTFGSGTRLTVV.

CDR3 residues: CASSSTVNTEAFF. CDR3 nucleotide sequence: TGTGCCAGCAGCTCGACAGTAAACACTGAAGCTTTCTTT. V is TRBV5-5 and J is TRBJ1-1, with a tentative D call TRBD1 (5 bases). The CDR3 is made up of 13 amino acids. Trimming took off 3 bases at V and 2 bases at J, with 8 bases between the two ends. The V gene's germline CDR1 is SGHKS and CDR2 YYEKEE (reference sequence).

The J gene is TRBJ2-7, the V gene TRBV11-2; 8 bases fit TRBD1. CDR1 is SGHAT, CDR2 FQNNGV, per germline. This CDR3 has 14 residues. V was pared by 5 bases and J by 2 bases, with 5 bases of the junction left unmatched. CDR3 in amino acids: CASSKGQGPYEQYF. The CDR3 coding sequence is TGTGCCAGCAGCAAAGGACAGGGTCCCTACGAGCAGTACTTC.

The chain employs TRBV3-1 (or the pseudogene TRBV3-2) and TRBJ1-4, with D possibly matching TRBD1 (6 bases). The CDR3 spans 16 residues. V was clipped by 4 bases and J by 4 bases, with 16 bases between them. Germline values: CDR1 LGHDT, CDR2 YNNKEL (reference sequence). DNA of the CDR3: TGTGCCAGCAGCCCGTTCCGAACAGGGAGTAATGAAAAACTGTTTTTT. Its protein product is CASSPFRTGSNEKLFF.